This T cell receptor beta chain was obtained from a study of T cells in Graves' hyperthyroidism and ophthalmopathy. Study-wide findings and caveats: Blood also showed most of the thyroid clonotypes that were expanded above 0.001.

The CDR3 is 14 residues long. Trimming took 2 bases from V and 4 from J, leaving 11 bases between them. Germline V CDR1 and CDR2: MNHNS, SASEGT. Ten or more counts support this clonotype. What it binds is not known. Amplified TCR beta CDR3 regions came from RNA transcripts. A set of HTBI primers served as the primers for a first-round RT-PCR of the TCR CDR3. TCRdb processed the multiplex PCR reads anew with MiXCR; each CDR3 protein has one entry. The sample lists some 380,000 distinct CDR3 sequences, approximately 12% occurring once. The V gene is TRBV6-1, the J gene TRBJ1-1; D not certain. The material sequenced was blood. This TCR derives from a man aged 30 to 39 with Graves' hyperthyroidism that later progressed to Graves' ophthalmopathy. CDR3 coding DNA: TGTGCCAGCAGTGAAAGGGTGACCGGCACTGAAGCTTTCTTT. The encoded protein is CASSERVTGTEAFF.